This T cell receptor (beta chain) was sequenced during a study of response to subunit inactivated influenza vaccine. Findings and limits, study-wide: Seasonal influenza vaccination, on each occasion, was suggested by the authors to recruit few new T cells.

CDR1 is DFQATT and CDR2 is SNEGSKA in the germline V gene (reference sequence). The V gene lost 5 bases and the J gene lost 3 bases, with 8 bases spanning the gap. CDR3 length: 11 residues. This clonotype appeared a few times. The antigen remains undetermined. Via MiXCR, TCRdb re-called the RT-PCR reads, giving one row per CDR3 protein. Among 500,000 to 600,000 distinct CDR3 sequences listed, 12% to 15% were seen once. The sequenced sample was PBMCs from blood, obtained 11 to 12 days after vaccination. J is TRBJ2-7 and V is TRBV20-1; possible D gene TRBD2, 5 bases. The receptor was derived from a man over 45 who received an inactivated influenza vaccine. CDR3 in amino acids: CSAGRDYEQYF. CDR3 nucleotides: TGCAGTGCTGGCCGGGACTACGAGCAGTACTTC.